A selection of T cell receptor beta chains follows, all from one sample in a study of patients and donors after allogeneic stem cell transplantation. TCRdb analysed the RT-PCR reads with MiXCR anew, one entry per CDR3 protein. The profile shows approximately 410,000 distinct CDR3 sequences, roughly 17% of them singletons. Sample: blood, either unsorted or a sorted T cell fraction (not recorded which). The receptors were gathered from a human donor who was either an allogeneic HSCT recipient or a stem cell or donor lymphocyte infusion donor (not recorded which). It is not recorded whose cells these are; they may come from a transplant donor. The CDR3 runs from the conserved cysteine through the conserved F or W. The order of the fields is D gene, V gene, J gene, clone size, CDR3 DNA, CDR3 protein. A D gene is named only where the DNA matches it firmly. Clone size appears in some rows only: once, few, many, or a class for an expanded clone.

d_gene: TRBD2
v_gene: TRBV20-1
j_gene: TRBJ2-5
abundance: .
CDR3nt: TGCAGTGGGACTAGCGAAGAGACCCAGTACTTC
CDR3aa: CSGTSEETQYF

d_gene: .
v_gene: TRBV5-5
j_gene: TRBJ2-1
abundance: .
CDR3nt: TGTGCCAGCAGCTTGGACGTACTCTACAATGAGCAGTTCTTC
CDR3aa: CASSLDVLYNEQFF

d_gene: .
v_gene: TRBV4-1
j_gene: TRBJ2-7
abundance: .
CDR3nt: TGCGCCAGCAGCCCTCGAAAGGCGGTGTACGAGCAGTACTTC
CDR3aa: CASSPRKAVYEQYF

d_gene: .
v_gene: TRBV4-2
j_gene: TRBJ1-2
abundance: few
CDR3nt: TGTGCCAGCAGCCAGGCTTGGGGGACTCCCAGGGATGGCTACACCTTC
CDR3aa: CASSQAWGTPRDGYTF

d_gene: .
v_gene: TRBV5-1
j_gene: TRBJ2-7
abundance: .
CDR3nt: TGCGCCAGCAGCTTGGCCATTCAACCTATGAAACCGTACTTC
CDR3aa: CASSLAIQPMKPYF

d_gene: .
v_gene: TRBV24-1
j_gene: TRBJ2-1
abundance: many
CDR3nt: TGTGCCACCAGTGACCCGAAACAGACAGTGGGCGATGAGCAGTTCTTC
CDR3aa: CATSDPKQTVGDEQFF

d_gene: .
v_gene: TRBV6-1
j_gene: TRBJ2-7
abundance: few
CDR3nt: TGTGCCAGCATAGAACAGTTCGGGCAGATCTACGAGCAGTACTTC
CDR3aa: CASIEQFGQIYEQYF

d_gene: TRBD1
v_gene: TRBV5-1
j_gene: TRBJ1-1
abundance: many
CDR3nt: TGCGCCAGCAGCTTGGATGGACAGGGGAACACTGAAGCTTTCTTT
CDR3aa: CASSLDGQGNTEAFF

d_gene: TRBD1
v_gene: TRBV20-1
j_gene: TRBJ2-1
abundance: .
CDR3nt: TGCAGTGCTTACGGGACAGGGAAAGTCAATGAGCAGTTCTTC
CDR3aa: CSAYGTGKVNEQFF

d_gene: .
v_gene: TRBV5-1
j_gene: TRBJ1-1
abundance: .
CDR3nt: TGCGCCAGCAGCTTGAGCGCCGGCAGGGCGAACACTGAAGCTTTCTTT
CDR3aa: CASSLSAGRANTEAFF

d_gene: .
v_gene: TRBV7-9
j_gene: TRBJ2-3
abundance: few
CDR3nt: TGTGCCAGCAGCCGAAGGGGCTATACTCCAGATACGCAGTATTTT
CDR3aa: CASSRRGYTPDTQYF

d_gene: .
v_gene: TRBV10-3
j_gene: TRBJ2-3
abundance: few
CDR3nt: TGTGCCATCACCATGACCGGCACAGATACGCAGTATTTT
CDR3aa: CAITMTGTDTQYF

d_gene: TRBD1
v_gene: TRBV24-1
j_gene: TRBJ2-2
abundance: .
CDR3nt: TGTGCCACCACCGGACAGGGGGCCGGGGAGCTGTTTTTT
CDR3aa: CATTGQGAGELFF

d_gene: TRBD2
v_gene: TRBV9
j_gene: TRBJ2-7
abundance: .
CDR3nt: TGTGCCAGCAGCCCCCCACCTAACGGACTAGCGAACGAGCAGTACTTC
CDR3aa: CASSPPPNGLANEQYF

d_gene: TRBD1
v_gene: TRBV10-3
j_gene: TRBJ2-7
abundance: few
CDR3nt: TGTGCCATCTCCGGGACAGGGAACGAGCAGTACTTC
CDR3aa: CAISGTGNEQYF

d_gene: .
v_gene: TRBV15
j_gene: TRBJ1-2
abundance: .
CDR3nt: TGTGCCACCAGCAGAGATACTACTTCTGGCTACACCTTC
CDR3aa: CATSRDTTSGYTF

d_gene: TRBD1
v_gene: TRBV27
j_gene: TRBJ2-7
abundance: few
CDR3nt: TGTGCCAGCAGTTTAGGTAGGGACAGATTCTACGAGCAGTACTTC
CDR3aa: CASSLGRDRFYEQYF

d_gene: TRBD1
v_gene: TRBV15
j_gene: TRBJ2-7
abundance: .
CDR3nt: TGTGCCACCAGCAGAGGACAGGGGGCATACGAGCAGTACTTC
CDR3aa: CATSRGQGAYEQYF

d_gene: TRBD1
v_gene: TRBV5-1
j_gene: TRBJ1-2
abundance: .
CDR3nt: TGCGCCAGCAGCTTGGTAGGCAGGGGGCTGAGCTATGGCTACACCTTC
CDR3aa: CASSLVGRGLSYGYTF

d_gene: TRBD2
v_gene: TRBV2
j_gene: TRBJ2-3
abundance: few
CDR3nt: TGTGCCAGCATTCGGCCGCTAGCGGGGGGGTACAGAGATACGCAGTATTTT
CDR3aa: CASIRPLAGGYRDTQYF

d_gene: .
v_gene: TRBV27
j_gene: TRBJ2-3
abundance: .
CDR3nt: TGTGCCAGCACCAGCACAGCCCTCCGGGATACGCAGTATTTT
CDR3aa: CASTSTALRDTQYF

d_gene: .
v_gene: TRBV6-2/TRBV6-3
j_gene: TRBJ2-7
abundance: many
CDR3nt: TGTGCCAGCAGTTACGCCGGCGGACCCTACGAGCAGTACTTC
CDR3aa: CASSYAGGPYEQYF

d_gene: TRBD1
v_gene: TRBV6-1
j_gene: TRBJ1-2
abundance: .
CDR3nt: TGTGCCAGCAAGAGGGACAGGGGAGGCGGCTACACCTTC
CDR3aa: CASKRDRGGGYTF

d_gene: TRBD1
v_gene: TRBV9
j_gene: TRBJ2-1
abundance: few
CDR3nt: TGTGCCAGCAGCACGGGACAGGGCAGATACAATGAGCAGTTCTTC
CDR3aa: CASSTGQGRYNEQFF

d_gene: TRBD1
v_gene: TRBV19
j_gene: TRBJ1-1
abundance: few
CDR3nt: TGTGCCAGTAGTATAGTGCACAGGGGGAACACTGAAGCTTTCTTT
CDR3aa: CASSIVHRGNTEAFF

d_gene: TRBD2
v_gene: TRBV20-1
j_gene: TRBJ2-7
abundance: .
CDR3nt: TGCAGTGCTGGGGGGGATCACAAAAGCTACGAGCAGTACTTC
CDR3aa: CSAGGDHKSYEQYF

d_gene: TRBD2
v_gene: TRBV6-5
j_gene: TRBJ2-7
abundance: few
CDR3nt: TGTGCCAGCAGTTACCTAAGCGGGGGTTCCTACGAGCAGTACTTC
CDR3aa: CASSYLSGGSYEQYF

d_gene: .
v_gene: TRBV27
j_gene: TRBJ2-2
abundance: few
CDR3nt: TGTGCCAGCAGTTTATCCCCAGACATAGGACGGGAGCTCACCGGGGAGCTGTTTTTT
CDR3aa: CASSLSPDIGRELTGELFF

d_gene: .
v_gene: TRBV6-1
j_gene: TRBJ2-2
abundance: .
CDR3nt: TGTGCCAGCAGTCGTCAGAGTGTCCCGGGCAGGGGAATTTCCGGGGAGCTGTTTTTT
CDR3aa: CASSRQSVPGRGISGELFF

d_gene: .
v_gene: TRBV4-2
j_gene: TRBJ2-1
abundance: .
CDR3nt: TGTGCCAGCAGCCCGCCTAAGAGGGCCGGTCTCTACAATGAGCAGTTCTTC
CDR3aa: CASSPPKRAGLYNEQFF

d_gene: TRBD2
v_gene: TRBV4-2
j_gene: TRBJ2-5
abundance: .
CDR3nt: TGTGCCAGCAGCCGCCGGCTCACGGGGACTAGCGGACTTCAAGAGACCCAGTACTTC
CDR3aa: CASSRRLTGTSGLQETQYF

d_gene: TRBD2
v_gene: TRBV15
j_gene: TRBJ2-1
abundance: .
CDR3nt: TGTGCCACCAGCTTAATAAGCGGGGGGGAGCAGTTCTTC
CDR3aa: CATSLISGGEQFF

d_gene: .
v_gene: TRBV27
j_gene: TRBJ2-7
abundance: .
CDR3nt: TGTGCCAGCAGTTTACAGGGTCTCTACGAGCAGTACTTC
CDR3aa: CASSLQGLYEQYF

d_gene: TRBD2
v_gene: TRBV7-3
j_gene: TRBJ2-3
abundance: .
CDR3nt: TGTGCCAGCAGTTCACCTTCGCGGGGGGGCACAGATACGCAGTATTTT
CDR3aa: CASSSPSRGGTDTQYF

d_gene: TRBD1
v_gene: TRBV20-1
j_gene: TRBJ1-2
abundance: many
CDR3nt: TGCAGTGCTAGATCGGGACAGTCCCTCAACTATGGCTACACCTTC
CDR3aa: CSARSGQSLNYGYTF

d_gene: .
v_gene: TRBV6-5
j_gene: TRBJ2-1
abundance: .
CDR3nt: TGTGCCAGCAGTTACCATCCAGACGTATGGGATGAGCAGTTCTTC
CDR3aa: CASSYHPDVWDEQFF

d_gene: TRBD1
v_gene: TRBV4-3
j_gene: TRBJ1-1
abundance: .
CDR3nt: TGCGCCAGCAGCCAAGACAGGTTGGTGACAGGGGGAGGCACTGAAGCTTTCTTT
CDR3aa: CASSQDRLVTGGGTEAFF

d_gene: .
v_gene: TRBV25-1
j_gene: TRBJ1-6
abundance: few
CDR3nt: TGTGCCAGCAGTGAATGGACAGCCAATTCACCCCTCCACTTT
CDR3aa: CASSEWTANSPLHF

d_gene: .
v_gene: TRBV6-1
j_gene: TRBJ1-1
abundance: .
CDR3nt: TGTGCCAGCAGTCTTACAGGGTCGGACACTGAAGCTTTCTTT
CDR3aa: CASSLTGSDTEAFF

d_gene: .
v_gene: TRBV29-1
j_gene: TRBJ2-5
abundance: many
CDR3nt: TGCAGCGCCCTCGGGGAGACCCAGTACTTC
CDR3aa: CSALGETQYF

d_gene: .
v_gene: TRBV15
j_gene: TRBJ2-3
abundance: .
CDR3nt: TGTGCCACCAGCGGCCGACTACAGGGGAGGGGCACAGATACGCAGTATTTT
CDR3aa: CATSGRLQGRGTDTQYF

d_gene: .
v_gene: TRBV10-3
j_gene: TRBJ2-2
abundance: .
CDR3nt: TGTGCCATCAGGGGAACAGGCGCGAACACCGGGGAGCTGTTTTTT
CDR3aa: CAIRGTGANTGELFF

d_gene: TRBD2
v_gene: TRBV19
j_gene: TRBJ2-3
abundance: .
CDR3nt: TGTGCCAGTAGTACCTTGGCGGGAGGTAGCACAGATACGCAGTATTTT
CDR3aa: CASSTLAGGSTDTQYF

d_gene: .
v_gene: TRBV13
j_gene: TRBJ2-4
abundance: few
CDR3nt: TGTGCCAGCAGCTTCGGGCAAAACATTCAGTACTTC
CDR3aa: CASSFGQNIQYF

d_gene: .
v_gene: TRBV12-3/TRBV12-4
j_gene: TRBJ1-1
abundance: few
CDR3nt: TGTGCCAGCAGCCCAGCCCCCTCCCGGACGGACCTGAACACTGAAGCTTTCTTT
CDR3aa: CASSPAPSRTDLNTEAFF